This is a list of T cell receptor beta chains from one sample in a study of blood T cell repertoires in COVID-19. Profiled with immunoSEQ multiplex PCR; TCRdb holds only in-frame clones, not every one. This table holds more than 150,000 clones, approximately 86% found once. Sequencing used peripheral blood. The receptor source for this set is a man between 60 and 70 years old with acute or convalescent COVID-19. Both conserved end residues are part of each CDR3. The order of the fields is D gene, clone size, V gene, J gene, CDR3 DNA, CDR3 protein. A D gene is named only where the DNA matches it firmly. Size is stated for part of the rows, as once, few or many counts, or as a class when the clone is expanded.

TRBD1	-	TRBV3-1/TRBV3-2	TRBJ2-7	TGTGCCAGCAGCCTACAGGGGGCTCGGGAGCAGTACTTC	CASSLQGAREQYF
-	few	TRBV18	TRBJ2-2	TGTGCCAGCTCACCACGTCGGGAAGGCGGGGAGCTGTTTTTT	CASSPRREGGELFF
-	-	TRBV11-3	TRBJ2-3	TGTGCCAGCAGCCCCTCGGCAGGGACGCAGTATTTT	CASSPSAGTQYF
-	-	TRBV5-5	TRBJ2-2	TGTGCCAGCAGCTTCCTCGGGAGACAAACCGGGGAGCTGTTTTTT	CASSFLGRQTGELFF
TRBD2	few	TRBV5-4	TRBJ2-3	TGTGCCAGCAGCGAGGGACTAGCGGGAGGTGAGGATACGCAGTATTTT	CASSEGLAGGEDTQYF
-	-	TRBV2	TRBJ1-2	TGTGCCAGCAGCTCAGAGCGGGGGGCCCTTAACTATGGCTACACCTTC	CASSSERGALNYGYTF
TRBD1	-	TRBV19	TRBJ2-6	TGTGCCAGTAGTCCCGGGACAGGGGTCTCTGGGGCCAACGTCCTGACTTTC	CASSPGTGVSGANVLTF
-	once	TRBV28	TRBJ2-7	TGTGCCAGCAGTATAGCCCGGCGGCTCGAGCAGTACTTC	CASSIARRLEQYF
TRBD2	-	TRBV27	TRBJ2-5	TGTGCCAGCAGACGACGACTAGCGACCCAAGAGACCCAGTACTTC	CASRRRLATQETQYF
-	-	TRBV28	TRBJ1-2	TGTGCCAGCAGTTTAGACAGTAACTATGGCTACACCTTC	CASSLDSNYGYTF
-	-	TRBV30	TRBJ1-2	TGTGCCTGGAGTAACAGGGCCTATGGCTACACCTTC	CAWSNRAYGYTF
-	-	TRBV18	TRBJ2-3	TGTGCCAGCCGACCGCCGGGCAGGGCGAATACGCAGTATTTT	CASRPPGRANTQYF
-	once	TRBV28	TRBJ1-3	TGTGCCAGCAGTCCCCGTGGTGGAGACTCTGGAAACACCATATATTTT	CASSPRGGDSGNTIYF
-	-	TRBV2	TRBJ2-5	TGTGCCGGGCGGACAGACGAAGAGACCCAGTACTTC	CAGRTDEETQYF
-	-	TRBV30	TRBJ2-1	TGTGCCTGGAGTGCCCAGGGGGGTGGGAATGAGCAGTTCTTC	CAWSAQGGGNEQFF
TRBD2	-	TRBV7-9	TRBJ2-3	TGTGCCAGCAGCTTAGGCCTAGCGGAGACAGATACGCAGTATTTT	CASSLGLAETDTQYF
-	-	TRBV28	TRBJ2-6	TGTGCCAGCAGTTTAATCCTAGCTGGAGGGGCCAACGTCCTGACTTTC	CASSLILAGGANVLTF
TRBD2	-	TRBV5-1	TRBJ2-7	TGCGCCAGCAGCTTGGAGCCGGGAGGGGACGCCCCCTACGAGCAGTACTTC	CASSLEPGGDAPYEQYF
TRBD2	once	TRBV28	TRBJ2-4	TGTGCCAGCAGTTCAATGGGGGGGGCCAAAAACATTCAGTACTTC	CASSSMGGAKNIQYF
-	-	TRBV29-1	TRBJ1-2	TGCAGCGTCCCTGGGGGATCAGGGGCCGGTGGCTACACCTTC	CSVPGGSGAGGYTF
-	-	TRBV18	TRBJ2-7	TGTGCCAGCTCATCAACCTACGAGCAGTACTTC	CASSSTYEQYF
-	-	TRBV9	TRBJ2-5	TGTGCCAGCAGCGTATCCCCGACAGCACAAGAGACCCAGTACTTC	CASSVSPTAQETQYF
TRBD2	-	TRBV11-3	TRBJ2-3	TGTGCCAGCAGCTCCGGGACTAGCGGGAGGAAAGATACGCAGTATTTT	CASSSGTSGRKDTQYF
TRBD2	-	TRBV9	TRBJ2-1	TGTGCCAGCAGCTTTTCCGATAGCGGGGGTGAGCAGTTCTTC	CASSFSDSGGEQFF
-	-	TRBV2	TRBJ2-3	TGTGCCAGTAACCGGGACTCCGGTACGCAGTATTTT	CASNRDSGTQYF
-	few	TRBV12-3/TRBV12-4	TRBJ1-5	TGTGCCAGCAGTTTTGGGGCCGATCAGCCCCAGCATTTT	CASSFGADQPQHF